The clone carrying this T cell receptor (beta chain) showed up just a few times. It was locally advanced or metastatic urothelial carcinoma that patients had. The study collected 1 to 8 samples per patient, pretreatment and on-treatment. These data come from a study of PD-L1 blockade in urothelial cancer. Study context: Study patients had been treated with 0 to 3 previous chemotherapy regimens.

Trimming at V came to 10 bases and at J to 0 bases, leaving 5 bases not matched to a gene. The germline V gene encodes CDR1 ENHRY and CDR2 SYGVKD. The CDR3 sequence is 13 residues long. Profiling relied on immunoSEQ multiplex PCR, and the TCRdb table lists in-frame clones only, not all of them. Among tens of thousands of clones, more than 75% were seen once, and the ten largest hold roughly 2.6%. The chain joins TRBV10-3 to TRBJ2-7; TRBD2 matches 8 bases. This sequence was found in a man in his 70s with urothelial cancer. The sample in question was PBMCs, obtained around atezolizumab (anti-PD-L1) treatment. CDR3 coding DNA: TGTGCCACCTTAAGCGGGAGCTCCTACGAGCAGTACTTC. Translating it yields CATLSGSSYEQYF.